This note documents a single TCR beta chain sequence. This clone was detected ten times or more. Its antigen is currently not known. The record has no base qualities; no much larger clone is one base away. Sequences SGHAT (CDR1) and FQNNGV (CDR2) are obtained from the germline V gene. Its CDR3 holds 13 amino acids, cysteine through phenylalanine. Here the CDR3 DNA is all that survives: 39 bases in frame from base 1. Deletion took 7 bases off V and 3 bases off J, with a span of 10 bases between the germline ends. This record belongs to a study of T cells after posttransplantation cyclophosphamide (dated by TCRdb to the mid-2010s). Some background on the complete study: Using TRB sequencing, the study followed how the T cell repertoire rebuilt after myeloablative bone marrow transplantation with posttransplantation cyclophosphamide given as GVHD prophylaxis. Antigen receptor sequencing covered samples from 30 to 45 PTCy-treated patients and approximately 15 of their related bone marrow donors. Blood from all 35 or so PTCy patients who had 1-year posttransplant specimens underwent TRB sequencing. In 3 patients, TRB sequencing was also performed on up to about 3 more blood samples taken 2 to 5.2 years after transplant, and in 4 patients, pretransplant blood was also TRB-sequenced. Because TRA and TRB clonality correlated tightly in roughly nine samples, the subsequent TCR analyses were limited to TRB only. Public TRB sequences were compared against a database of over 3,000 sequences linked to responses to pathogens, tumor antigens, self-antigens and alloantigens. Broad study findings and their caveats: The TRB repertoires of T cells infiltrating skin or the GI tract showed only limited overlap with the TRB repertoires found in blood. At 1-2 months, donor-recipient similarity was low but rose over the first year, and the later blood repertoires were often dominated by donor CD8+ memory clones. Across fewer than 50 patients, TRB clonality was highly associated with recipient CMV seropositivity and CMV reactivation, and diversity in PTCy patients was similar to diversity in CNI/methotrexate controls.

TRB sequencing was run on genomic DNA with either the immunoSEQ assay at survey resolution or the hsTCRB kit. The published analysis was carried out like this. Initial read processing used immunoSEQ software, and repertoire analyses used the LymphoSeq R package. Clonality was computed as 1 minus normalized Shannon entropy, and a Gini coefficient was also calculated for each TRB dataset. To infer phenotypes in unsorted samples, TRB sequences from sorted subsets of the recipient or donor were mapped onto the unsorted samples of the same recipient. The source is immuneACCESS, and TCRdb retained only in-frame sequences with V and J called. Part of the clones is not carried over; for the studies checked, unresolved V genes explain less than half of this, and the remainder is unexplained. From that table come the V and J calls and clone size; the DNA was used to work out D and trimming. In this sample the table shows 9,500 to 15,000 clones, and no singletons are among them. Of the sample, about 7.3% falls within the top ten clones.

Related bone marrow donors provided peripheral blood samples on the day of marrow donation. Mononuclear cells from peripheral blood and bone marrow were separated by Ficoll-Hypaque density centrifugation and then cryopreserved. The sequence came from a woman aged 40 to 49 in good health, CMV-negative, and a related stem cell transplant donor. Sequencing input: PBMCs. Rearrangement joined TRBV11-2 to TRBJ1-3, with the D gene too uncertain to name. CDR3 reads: CASTQSYGNTIYF. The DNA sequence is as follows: TGTGCCAGCACCCAGAGTTATGGAAACACCATATATTTT. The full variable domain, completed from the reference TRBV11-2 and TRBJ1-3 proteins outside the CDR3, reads EAGVAQSPRYKIIEKRQSVAFWCNPISGHATLYWYQQILGQGPKLLIQFQNNGVVDDSQLPKDRFSAERLKGVDSTLKIQPAKLEDSAVYLCASTQSYGNTIYFGEGSWLTVV.